This entry is about one T cell receptor beta chain. Profiling relied on immunoSEQ multiplex PCR, and the TCRdb table lists in-frame clones only, not all of them. The sample consists of 55,000 to 80,000 clones, over 65% of them appearing once. This entry is derived from a study of blood T cell repertoires in COVID-19. Germline CDR1 reads KGHSH; CDR2 reads LQKENI. V trimming: 5 bases; J trimming: 4 bases; junction bases outside the gene matches: 7. This CDR3 is 15 amino acids long. The chain uses TRBV18 and TRBJ1-1, with 10 bases matching TRBD1. This clonotype was sampled from a woman older than 75 with acute or convalescent COVID-19. The sequenced sample consisted of peripheral blood. The CDR3 loop reads CASSGTGVAGTEAFF. In nucleotides, the CDR3 is TGTGCCAGCTCAGGGACAGGGGTGGCAGGCACTGAAGCTTTCTTT.